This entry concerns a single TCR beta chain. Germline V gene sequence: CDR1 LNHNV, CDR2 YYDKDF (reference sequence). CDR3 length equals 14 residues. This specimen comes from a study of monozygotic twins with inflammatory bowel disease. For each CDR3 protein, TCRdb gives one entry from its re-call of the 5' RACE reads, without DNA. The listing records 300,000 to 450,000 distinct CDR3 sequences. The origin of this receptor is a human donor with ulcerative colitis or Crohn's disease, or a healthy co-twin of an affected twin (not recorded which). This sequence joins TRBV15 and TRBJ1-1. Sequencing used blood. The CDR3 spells CATSRDLRVYEAFF. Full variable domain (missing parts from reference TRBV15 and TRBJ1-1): DAMVIQNPRYQVTQFGKPVTLSCSQTLNHNVMYWYQQKSSQAPKLLFHYYDKDFNNEADTPDNFQSRRPNTSFCFLDIRSPGLGDTAMYLCATSRDLRVYEAFFGQGTRLTVV.